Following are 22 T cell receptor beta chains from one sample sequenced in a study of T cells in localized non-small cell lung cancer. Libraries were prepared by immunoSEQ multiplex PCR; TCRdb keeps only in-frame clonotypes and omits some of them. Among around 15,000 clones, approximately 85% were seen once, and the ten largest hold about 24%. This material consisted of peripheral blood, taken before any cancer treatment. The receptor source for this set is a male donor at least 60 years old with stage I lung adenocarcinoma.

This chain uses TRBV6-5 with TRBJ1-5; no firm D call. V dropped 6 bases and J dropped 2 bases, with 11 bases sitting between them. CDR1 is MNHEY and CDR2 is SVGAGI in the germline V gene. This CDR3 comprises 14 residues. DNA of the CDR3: TGTGCCAGCAGCCCGGACGGGGGCAATCAGCCCCAGCATTTT. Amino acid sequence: CASSPDGGNQPQHF.

The CDR3 DNA follows: TGCGCCAGCAGCGAAAGACAGACCAGCACAGATACGCAGTATTTT. Translating it yields CASSERQTSTDTQYF. The chain has TRBV5-1 and TRBJ2-3; D perhaps matches TRBD1 (5 bases). This CDR3 is 15 amino acids long. V lost 4 bases, J lost 0 bases, and 12 bases lay in between. Germline CDR1 SGHRS, CDR2 YFSETQ.

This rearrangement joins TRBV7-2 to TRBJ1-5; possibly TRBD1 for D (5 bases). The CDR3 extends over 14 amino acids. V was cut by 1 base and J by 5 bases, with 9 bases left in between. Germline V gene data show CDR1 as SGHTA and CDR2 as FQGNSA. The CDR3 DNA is TGTGCCAGCAGCTTAGTACAGGATCATCAGCCCCAGCATTTT. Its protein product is CASSLVQDHQPQHF.

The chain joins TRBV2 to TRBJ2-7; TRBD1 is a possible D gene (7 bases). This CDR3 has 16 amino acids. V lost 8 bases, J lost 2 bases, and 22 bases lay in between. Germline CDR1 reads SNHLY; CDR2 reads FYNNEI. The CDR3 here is CASRGFRDREAYEQYF. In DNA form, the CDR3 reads TGTGCCAGCCGCGGGTTCCGAGACAGGGAGGCCTACGAGCAGTACTTC. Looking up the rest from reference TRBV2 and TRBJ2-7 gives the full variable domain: EPEVTQTPSHQVTQMGQEVILRCVPISNHLYFYWYRQILGQKVEFLVSFYNNEISEKSEIFDDQFSVERPDGSNFTLKIRSTKLEDSAMYFCASRGFRDREAYEQYFGPGTRLTVT.

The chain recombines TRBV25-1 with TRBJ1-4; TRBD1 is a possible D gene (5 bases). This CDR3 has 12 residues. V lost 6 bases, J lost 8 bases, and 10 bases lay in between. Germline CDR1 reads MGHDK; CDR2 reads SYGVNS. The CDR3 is CASRMRGEKLFF. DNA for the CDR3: TGTGCCAGCAGGATGCGGGGGGAAAAACTGTTTTTT.

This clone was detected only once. CDR3: CASSSETDTQYF. Here the CDR3 DNA reads TGCGCCAGCAGCTCGGAGACAGATACGCAGTATTTT. The rearrangement joins TRBV5-1 to TRBJ2-3; D uncertain. This CDR3 spans 12 amino acids. Between the trimmed V and J ends, which lost 3 bases and 3 bases, there was a span of 5 bases. Germline CDR1 reads SGHRS; CDR2 reads YFSETQ.

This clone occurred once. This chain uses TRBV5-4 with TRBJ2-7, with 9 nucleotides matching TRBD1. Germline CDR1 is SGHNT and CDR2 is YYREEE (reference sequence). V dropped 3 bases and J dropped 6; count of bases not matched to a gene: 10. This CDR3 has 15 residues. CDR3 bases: TGTGCCAGCAGCTGGGCCGTCGACAGGGGGGCCGAGCAGTACTTC. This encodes CASSWAVDRGAEQYF.

The CDR3 nucleotides are TGTGCCAGCAGAACAGGCAGTGACTATGGCTACACCTTC. It specifies CASRTGSDYGYTF. The V gene is TRBV28, the J gene TRBJ1-2; TRBD1 is a possible D gene (5 bases). Germline CDR1 and CDR2: MDHEN and SYDVKM. The V end lost 6 bases, the J end lost 3 bases, and 11 bases lay between the germline ends. CDR3 length equals 13 residues.

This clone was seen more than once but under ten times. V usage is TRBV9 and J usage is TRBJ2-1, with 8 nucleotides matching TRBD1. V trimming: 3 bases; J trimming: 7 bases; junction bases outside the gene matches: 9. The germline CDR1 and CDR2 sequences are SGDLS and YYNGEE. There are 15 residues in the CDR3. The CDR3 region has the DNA TGTGCCAGCAGCGCCCGGACAGGGAGAGGGAATGAGCAGTTCTTC. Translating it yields CASSARTGRGNEQFF.

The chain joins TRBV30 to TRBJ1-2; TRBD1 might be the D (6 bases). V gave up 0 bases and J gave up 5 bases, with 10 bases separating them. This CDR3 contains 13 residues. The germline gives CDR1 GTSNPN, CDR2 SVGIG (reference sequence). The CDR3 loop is CAWSVTGSYGYTF. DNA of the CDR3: TGTGCCTGGAGTGTTACAGGGAGTTATGGCTACACCTTC.

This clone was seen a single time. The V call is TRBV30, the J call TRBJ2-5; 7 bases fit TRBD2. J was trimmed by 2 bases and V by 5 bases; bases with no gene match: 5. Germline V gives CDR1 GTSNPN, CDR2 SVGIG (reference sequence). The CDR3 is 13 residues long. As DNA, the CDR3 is TGTGCCTGGTCCAGCGGGACTCAAGAGACCCAGTACTTC. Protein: CAWSSGTQETQYF.

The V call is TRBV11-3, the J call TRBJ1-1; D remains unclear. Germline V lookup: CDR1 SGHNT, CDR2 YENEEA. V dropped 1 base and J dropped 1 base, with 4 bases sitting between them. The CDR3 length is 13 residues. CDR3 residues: CASSLGTNTEAFF. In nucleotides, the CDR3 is TGTGCCAGCAGCTTAGGGACGAACACTGAAGCTTTCTTT. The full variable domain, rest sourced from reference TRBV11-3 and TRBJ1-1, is EAGVVQSPRYKIIEKKQPVAFWCNPISGHNTLYWYLQNLGQGPELLIRYENEEAVDDSQLPKDRFSAERLKGVDSTLKIQPAELGDSAVYLCASSLGTNTEAFFGQGTRLTVV.

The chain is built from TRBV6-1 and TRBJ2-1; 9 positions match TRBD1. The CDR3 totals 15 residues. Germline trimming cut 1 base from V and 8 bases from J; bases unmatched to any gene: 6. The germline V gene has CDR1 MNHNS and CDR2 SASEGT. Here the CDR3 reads CASSEVNRGRDEQFF. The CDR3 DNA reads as TGTGCCAGCAGTGAAGTGAACAGGGGGCGCGATGAGCAGTTCTTC.

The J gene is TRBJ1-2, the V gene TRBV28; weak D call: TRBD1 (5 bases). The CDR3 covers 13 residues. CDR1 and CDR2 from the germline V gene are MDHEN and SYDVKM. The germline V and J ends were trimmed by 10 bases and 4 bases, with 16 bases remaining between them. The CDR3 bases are TGTGCCACCAAGGATCAGGGCTTCTATGGCTACACCTTC. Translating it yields CATKDQGFYGYTF.

CDR3 amino acids: CASSLAGGSGANVLTF. The CDR3 DNA reads TGTGCCAGCAGCTTAGCGGGGGGCTCTGGGGCCAACGTCCTGACTTTC. This sequence joins TRBV7-6 and TRBJ2-6; D is possibly TRBD2 (6 bases). In germline, CDR1 is SGHVS, CDR2 FNYEAQ. The CDR3 has 16 amino acids. The V gene lost 0 bases and the J gene lost 0 bases, with 6 bases spanning the gap.

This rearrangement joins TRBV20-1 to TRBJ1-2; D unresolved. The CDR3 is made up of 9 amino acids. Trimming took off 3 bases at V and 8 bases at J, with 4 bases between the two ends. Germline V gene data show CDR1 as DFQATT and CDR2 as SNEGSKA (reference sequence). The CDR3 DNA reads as TGCAGTGCTAGGAACGGCTACACCTTC. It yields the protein CSARNGYTF.

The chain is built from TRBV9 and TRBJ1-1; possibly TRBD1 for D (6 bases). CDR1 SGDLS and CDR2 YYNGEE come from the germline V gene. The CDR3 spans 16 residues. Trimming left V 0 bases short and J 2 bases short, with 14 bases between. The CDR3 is CASSVGEVRGNTEAFF. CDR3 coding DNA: TGTGCCAGCAGCGTAGGAGAGGTCAGGGGAAACACTGAAGCTTTCTTT.

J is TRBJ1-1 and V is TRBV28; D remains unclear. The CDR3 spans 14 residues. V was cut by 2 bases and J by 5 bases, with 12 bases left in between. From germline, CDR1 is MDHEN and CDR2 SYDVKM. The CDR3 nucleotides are TGTGCCAGCAGTTTACCCGATAAGGGAACTGAAGCTTTCTTT. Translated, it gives CASSLPDKGTEAFF.

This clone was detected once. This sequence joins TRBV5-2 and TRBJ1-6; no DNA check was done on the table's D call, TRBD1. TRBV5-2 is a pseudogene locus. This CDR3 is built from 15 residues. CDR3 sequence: CASSTGTGDNSPLHF. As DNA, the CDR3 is TGTGCCAGCAGCACCGGGACAGGGGATAATTCACCCCTCCACTTT.

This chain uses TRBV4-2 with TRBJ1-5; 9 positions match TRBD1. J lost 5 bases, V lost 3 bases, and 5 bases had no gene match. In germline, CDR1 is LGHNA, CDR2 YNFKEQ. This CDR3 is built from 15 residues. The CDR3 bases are TGTGCCAGCAGCCAGAAACAGGGGGCGGATCAGCCCCAGCATTTT. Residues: CASSQKQGADQPQHF.

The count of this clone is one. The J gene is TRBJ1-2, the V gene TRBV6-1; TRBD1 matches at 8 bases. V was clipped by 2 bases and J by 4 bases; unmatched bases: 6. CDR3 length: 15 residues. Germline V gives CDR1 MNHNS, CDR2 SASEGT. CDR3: CASSELFQGAYGYTF. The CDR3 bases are TGTGCCAGCAGTGAACTATTCCAGGGGGCCTATGGCTACACCTTC.

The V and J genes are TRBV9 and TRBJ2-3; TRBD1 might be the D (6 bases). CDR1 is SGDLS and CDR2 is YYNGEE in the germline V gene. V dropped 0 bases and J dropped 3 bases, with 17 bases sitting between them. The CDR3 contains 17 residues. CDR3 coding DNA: TGTGCCAGCAGCGTAGGGGCAGGGGCGGGTGGTACAGATACGCAGTATTTT. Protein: CASSVGAGAGGTDTQYF.